Given below is one TCR beta chain in context. Authors' processing steps: Lowest detectable productive clonotype frequency was 2.59 x 10-5. Produced via immunoSEQ multiplex PCR; TCRdb's table is partial and in-frame only. V, J and clone size are taken as reported in that table, and D and trimming were inferred from the DNA itself. This sample carries 30,000 to 40,000 clones, around 89% of them seen once, and the ten largest clones take 0.97%. This sample was included in a study of STAT5B mutations in CD4+ large granular lymphocyte leukemia. In germline, CDR1 is SGHVS, CDR2 FQNEAQ. The CDR3 has 14 residues. Trimming shortened V by 5 bases and J by 0 bases, and 10 bases separated the two germline ends.

This clonotype originated in a human donor in good health. V usage is TRBV7-8 and J usage is TRBJ1-2; possible D gene TRBD1, 6 bases. Source material: CD4+ T cells from blood buffy coats. The CDR3 loop is CASSKGGSNYGYTF. The CDR3 DNA reads as TGTGCCAGCAGCAAGGGGGGTTCTAACTATGGCTACACCTTC.